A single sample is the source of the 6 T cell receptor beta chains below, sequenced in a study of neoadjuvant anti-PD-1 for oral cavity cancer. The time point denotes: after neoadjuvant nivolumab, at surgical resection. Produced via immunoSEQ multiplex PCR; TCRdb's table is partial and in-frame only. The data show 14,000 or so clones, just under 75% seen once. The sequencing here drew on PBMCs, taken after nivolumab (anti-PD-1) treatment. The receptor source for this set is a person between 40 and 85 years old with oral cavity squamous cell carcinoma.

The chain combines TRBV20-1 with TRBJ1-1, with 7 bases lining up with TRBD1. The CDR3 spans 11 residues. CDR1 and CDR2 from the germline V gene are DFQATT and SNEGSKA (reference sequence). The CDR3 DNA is TGCAGGTCCACAGGGGAAACTGAAGCTTTCTTT. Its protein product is CRSTGETEAFF.

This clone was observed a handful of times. The chain's CDR3 is CASKVRADSDAGGYTF. The CDR3 nucleotides are TGCGCCAGCAAAGTTAGGGCCGATTCTGACGCGGGCGGCTACACCTTC. The chain couples TRBV5-1 to TRBJ1-2; no clear D. CDR1 is SGHRS, CDR2 YFSETQ, per germline. The V end was cut by 6 bases, the J end by 8 bases, with 26 bases between. This CDR3 comprises 16 residues.

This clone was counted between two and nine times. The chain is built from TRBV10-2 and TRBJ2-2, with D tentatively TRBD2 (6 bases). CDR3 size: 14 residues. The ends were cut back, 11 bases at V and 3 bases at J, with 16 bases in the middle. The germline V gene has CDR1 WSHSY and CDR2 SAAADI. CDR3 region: CAGSLGGDTGELFF. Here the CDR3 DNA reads TGCGCCGGAAGCCTTGGCGGGGACACCGGGGAGCTGTTTTTT.

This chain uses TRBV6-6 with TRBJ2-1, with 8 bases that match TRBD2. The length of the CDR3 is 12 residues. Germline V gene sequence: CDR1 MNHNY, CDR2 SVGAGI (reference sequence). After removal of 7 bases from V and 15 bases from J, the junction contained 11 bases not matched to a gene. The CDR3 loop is CASTLQAGRGFF. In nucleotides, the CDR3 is TGTGCCAGCACCTTACAGGCCGGGAGGGGGTTCTTC.

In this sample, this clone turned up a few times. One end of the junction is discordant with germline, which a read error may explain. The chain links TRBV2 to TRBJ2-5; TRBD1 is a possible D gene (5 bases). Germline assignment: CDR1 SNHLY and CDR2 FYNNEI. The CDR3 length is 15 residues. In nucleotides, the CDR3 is TGTGCCAGTAGTGATAGGGGATCTACCCAAGAGACCCAGTACTTC. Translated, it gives CASSDRGSTQETQYF.

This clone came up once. CDR3 residues: CASSELTVGKKLFF. CDR3 sequence (DNA): TGTGCCAGCAGTGAGCTCACTGTGGGTAAAAAACTGTTTTTT. The chain employs TRBV25-1 and TRBJ1-4; no clear D. Germline V lookup: CDR1 MGHDK, CDR2 SYGVNS. Trimming shortened V by 3 bases and J by 9 bases, and 14 bases separated the two germline ends. The CDR3 is 14 amino acids.